This T cell receptor (beta chain) was recovered during a study of CD8 T cells in ankylosing spondylitis. Study-level results: In the blood and synovial fluid of reactive arthritis, some motif variants had been previously reported. It appeared that ankylosing spondylitis blood was characterized by a TCR beta motif of 8 or 9 highly homologous variants.

This clonotype has ten or more counts. Its antigen remains unidentified. V was shortened by 1 base and J by 6 bases, with 11 bases between the two germline ends. The CDR3 has 14 amino acids. Germline-derived CDR1 and CDR2 are SGHTA and FQGTGA. TCRdb fed the 5' RACE reads into MiXCR, producing one record per CDR3 protein. The table includes hundreds of thousands of distinct CDR3 sequences, around a quarter detected once. J is TRBJ2-3 and V is TRBV7-3, with D perhaps matching TRBD1 or TRBD2 (5 bases each). The receptor comes from a male donor with ankylosing spondylitis or in good health (not recorded which). Source material: blood, either unsorted or a sorted T cell fraction (not recorded which). This CDR3 reads CASSLRGSKDTQYF. The DNA for the CDR3 is TGTGCCAGCAGCTTAAGGGGGAGTAAGGATACGCAGTATTTT.